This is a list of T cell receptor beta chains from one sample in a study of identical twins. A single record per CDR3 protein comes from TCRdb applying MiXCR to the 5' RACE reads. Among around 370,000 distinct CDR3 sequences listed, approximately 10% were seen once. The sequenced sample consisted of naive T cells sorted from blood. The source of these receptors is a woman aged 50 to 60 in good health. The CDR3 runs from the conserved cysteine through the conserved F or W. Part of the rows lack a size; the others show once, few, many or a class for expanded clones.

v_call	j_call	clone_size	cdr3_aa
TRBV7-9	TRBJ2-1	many	CASSLGTSFNEQFF
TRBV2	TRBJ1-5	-	CASSEGTQQPQHF
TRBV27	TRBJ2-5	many	CASSYSGIADGQETQYF
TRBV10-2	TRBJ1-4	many	CASRKFTGIGEKLFF
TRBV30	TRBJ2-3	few	CAWSQRAGKTDTQYF
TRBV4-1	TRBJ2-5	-	CASSHGQGETQYF
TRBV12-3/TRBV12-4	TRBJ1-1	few	CASNLNPNTEAFF
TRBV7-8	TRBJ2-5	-	CASSIRLGEETQYF
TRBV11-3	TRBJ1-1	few	CASRHRDRGNTEAFF
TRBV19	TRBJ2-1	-	CASSGSEQFF
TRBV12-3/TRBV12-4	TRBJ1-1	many	CASSLLGTEAFF
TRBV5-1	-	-	CASSWPSRELFF
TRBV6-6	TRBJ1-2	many	CASSYSMGERRGYTF
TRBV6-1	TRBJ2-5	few	CASSVSGGAGTQYF
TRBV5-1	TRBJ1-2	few	CASSPTGGSGYTF
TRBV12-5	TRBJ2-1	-	CASGLVASGRGVEQFF
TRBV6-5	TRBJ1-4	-	CASSPLTGSNEKLFF
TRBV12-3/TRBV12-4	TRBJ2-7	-	CASSRGREVRGAENEQYF
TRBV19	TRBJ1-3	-	CASISLNGAFTGNTIYF
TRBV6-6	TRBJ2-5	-	CASRAGKETQYF
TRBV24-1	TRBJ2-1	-	CATSGHPNGQFF
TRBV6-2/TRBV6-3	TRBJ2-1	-	CASSYSDSSYNEQFF
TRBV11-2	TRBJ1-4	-	CASRDTGATNEKLFF
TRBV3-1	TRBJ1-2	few	CASSENFNYGYTF
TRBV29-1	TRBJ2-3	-	CSLEKGGRQYF
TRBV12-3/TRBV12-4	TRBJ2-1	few	CASSLDTGRPEQFF
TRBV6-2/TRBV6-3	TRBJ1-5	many	CASIYSGGVGQPQHF
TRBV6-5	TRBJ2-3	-	CASSYGTGVDTQYF
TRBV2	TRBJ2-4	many	CASSPGQGVTKNIQYF
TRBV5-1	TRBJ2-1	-	CASTTGVRSEQFF
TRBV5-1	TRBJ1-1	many	CASSLGKRNAEAFF
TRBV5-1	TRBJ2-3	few	CASSLDVTSGVRTDTQYF
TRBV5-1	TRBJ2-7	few	CASSLQGTYEQYF
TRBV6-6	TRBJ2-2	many	CASSTWAGRDTGELFF
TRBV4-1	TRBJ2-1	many	CASSQVGLAPNEQFF
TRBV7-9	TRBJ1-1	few	CASSSREGRTEAFF
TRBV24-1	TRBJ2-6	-	CATSDSRVGANVLTF
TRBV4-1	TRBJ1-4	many	CASSLLEKLFF
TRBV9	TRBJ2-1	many	CASSVLVADYNEQFF
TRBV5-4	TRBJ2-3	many	CASSLGKSPTQYF
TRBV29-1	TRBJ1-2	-	CSVESGLGRGYTF
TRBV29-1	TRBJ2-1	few	CSVPSGTTSYNEQFF
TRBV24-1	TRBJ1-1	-	CATSSDRGPDTEAFF
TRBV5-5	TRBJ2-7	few	CASNLVLGYEQYF
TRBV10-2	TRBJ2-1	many	CASSGALEGFYNEQFF
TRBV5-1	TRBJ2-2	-	CASELAVNTGELFF
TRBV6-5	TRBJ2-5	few	CASSYSWQGMTTQYF
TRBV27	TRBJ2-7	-	CASSFWRGGEQYF
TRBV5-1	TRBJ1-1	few	CASSSAGTMNTEAFF
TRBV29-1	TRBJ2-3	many	CSAGTRLTDTQYF
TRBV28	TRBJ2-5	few	CANTLAPRAGTQETQYF
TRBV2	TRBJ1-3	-	CASGLRGNTIYF
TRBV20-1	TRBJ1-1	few	CSALTTTGEAFF
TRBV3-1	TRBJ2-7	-	CASSQAGSAYEQYF
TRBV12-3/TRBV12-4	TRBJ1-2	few	CASSFGTLYGYTF
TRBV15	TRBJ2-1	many	CATSRREGRWNEQFF